This paragraph reports one T cell receptor beta chain. Its antigen is not known. The record originates from a study of beta chain features in type 1 diabetes. Sorting based on CD45RO/CCR7/CD25/CD127/CD95/CD27 separated CD4+ naive, central memory, regulatory and stem cell-like memory cells. Study results and limitations: Resolution of whether HLA type affects TCRB rearrangement was not achieved here. There was a moderate but significant shortening of TCRB CDR3s in all four CD4+ subsets of Type 1 diabetes patients.

The CDR3 sequence is 13 residues long. From germline, CDR1 is SQVTM and CDR2 ANQGSEA. The junction had 4 bases not matched to a gene; V was cut back by 6 bases and J by 1 base. Every isolated RNA sample was fully reverse transcribed, so sequencing captured expressed TCRB transcripts. For naive, central memory and regulatory T cell samples, reads averaged roughly 3.7 million. Repertoires were generated with immunoSEQ multiplex PCR, while TCRdb's copy carries only in-frame clones and drops some. The sample has 240,000 or so clones, about 25% seen once. The sample comprised central memory CD4+ T cells from blood. The rearrangement links TRBV29-1 to TRBJ1-1; 8 bases line up with TRBD1. The source of this sequence is a man younger than 40 in good health. The CDR3 DNA is TGCAGCGTACAGGGGGGATCGAACACTGAAGCTTTCTTT. This codes for CSVQGGSNTEAFF. The variable domain in full, with the rest retrieved from reference TRBV29-1 and TRBJ1-1, is SAVISQKPSRDICQRGTSLTIQCQVDSQVTMMFWYRQQPGQSLTLIATANQGSEATYESGFVIDKFPISRPNLTFSTLTVSNMSPEDSSIYLCSVQGGSNTEAFFGQGTRLTVV.